This entry features one T cell receptor beta chain sequence. Its recognized antigen is unknown. One end of the junction fails to match germline, which may point to a read error. This specimen comes from a study of CD8+CD57+ T cells in acquired aplastic anemia (dated by TCRdb to the late 2010s). At the level of the whole study: Extracted DNA from sorted CD4+ and CD8+ cells averaged about 3 ug, ranging from roughly 0.2 to 30 ug. CD8+CD57+ expansion was defined as a frequency above the mean frequency observed in healthy subjects. On the study overall, not on this receptor specifically: No significant difference in CD8+ Simpson's diversity was found between patients and healthy controls (P=0.060). Roughly 30 CD8+ CDR3 sequences were found to be shared between patients and controls, but these sequences appeared to be highly expressed in patients and within the immunodominant clones of the patients.

From the cysteine through the phenylalanine, the CDR3 covers 13 amino acids. The sequence is cut down to CDR3 DNA, 39 bases in frame from base 1. The CDR1 and CDR2 encoded by the germline V gene (reference sequence) are SSHAT and FNYEAQ. The patients picked for sequencing were ones in whom flow cytometry had shown an expansion of CD8+CD57+ cells. All patients had severe acquired aplastic anemia diagnosed by International Study of Aplastic Anemia and Agranulocytosis and Camitta criteria. No patient had received any therapy when blood was sampled. In the study, sorted CD4+ and CD8+ blood T cells from patients with severe aplastic anemia and from healthy subjects underwent deep sequencing of TCR repertoires. In the USA, patient enrollment took place under clinicaltrials.gov protocols 00001620, 01623167, 00001397, 00071045, 00081523 and 00961064. Ficoll-Paque density gradient centrifugation was used to isolate peripheral blood mononuclear cells. Before DNA extraction, CD4+ and CD8+ T cells were sorted by FACS or by magnetic beads.

Genomic DNA was used as template for profiling of TCR beta VDJ combinations and CDR3 sequences. An Illumina HiSeq 2000 was used for TCR repertoire sequencing. Concerning the study's data processing: Repertoire assessment relied on Simpson's diversity index, CDR3 size and DJ length profiles, and TRBV/TRBJ rearrangement plots. Whichever DNA sequence was most abundant in the deep sequencing data was defined as the immunodominant clone. CDR3 amino acid sequences were screened for sharing across subjects and compared with published repertoires and the VDJdb database. The public reads were reprocessed in TCRdb via fastp at Q25 and MiXCR, keeping in-frame beta chains. Each record represents a unique CDR3 protein, reported with the most common genes and DNA among its rows. The V and J calls, along with clone size, are taken from TCRdb and not from the paper's own processing. Counted in this sample were around 250,000 distinct CDR3 sequences; roughly 82% of them appeared once. Of the sample, 40% to 50% falls within the top ten clones.

The clonotype comes from a human donor with aplastic anemia. Sequencing used sorted CD4+, CD8+, or CD8+CD57+ T cells (not recorded which) from PBMCs. The rearranged chain carries TRBV7-7 and TRBJ2-5; the D gene cannot be resolved reliably. Read as DNA, the sequence is TGTGCCAGCAGGCCCCCGGCTGGCACAGTGAAGTTCTTC. This gives the protein CASRPPAGTVKFF.